The T cell receptor (delta chain) under discussion was sequenced for a study of DNA immune sequencing with unique molecular identifiers (dated by TCRdb to about 2020). About the full investigation: Immunomagnetic cell separation was used to enrich gammadelta T cells from buffy coats, and the genomic DNA of the enriched gammadelta T cells was then sequenced. Fluorescence-activated cell sorting was used to enrich gammadelta T cells from the PBMC of fewer than eleven healthy individuals. For the enriched versus non-enriched comparison, approximately 100 ng enriched gammadelta T-cell DNA and approximately 0.91 ug non-enriched PBMC DNA were sequenced. The study developed and validated an ultrasensitive DNA-based TRD repertoire sequencing method using PCR-introduced unique molecular identifiers. The method was validated on synthetic reference molecules and on blood samples from healthy individuals. All donors were healthy individuals, and around 10 of the donors were profiled using sorted gammadelta T cells from peripheral blood.

This clone was recorded a few times. The antigen it binds to is not known. It is likely a read error: a sequence one base away is far more abundant. The same CDR3 is also encoded by other DNA sequences in this sample. Trimming removed 2 bases from V and 7 bases from J; the gene matches leave 12 bases unexplained. CDR1 and CDR2 are read off the germline V gene as GEAIGNYY and EKD. The CDR3 holds 16 amino acids from the cysteine to the phenylalanine. Of the read, only the CDR3 DNA is kept; its 48 bases are in frame from base 1. The protocol used for the library was multiplex PCR. A 32-plex assay, with primers for all 8 TRDV and 4 TRDJ genes spanning the CDR3, was used to amplify the genomic DNA. A 12-nucleotide UMI was added during around 3 barcoding PCR cycles, followed by a second PCR with Illumina adapter primers. AMPure XP beads were used to purify the libraries, whose quality was checked on a Fragment Analyzer using the HS NGS Fragment kit. The sequencing was run with an Illumina MiniSeq mid-output kit, including around 20% PhiX, and 150 cycles of paired-end reads. Per the source publication's procedure: MIGEC version 1.2.9 was used to process reads, grouping reads by UMI and building error-corrected consensus sequences. For post-processing, modified scripts from VDJtools version 1.2.1 were used together with the tcR R package. Via CATT, TCRdb reprocessed the public reads, and rows with identical DNA were then joined. These V and J calls originate from TCRdb's pipeline instead of the authors' own analysis. This sample comprises about 2,500 delta-chain clones, roughly an eighth of them detected only once. Of the sample, less than 25% falls within the top ten clones.

Overall study outcomes, separate from this receptor: Healthy donors differed in TRD repertoire diversity, and several donors were highly oligoclonal, meaning the top 5 clonotypes made up more than half of productive molecules. TRDV2 paired with TRDJ1 was the most common TRD rearrangement among clonotypes in healthy donors. The primer-based approach cannot detect novel TRD sequences that are not targeted by the primers.

The rearranged segments are TRDV2 and TRDJ1; 10 bases in the middle match TRDD3. The source of this sequence is a human donor in good health. The sequencing input was gamma-delta T cells from PBMCs. The DNA sequence is given as TGTGCCTGTGACATGCTGGGGGATATGGATCGAGGTAAACTCATCTTT. The resulting protein is CACDMLGDMDRGKLIF.